The clone carrying this T cell receptor (beta chain) was recorded many times. Its specificity is not known. TCRdb reanalysed the 5' RACE reads using MiXCR and keeps one entry per CDR3 protein. The sample comprises 100,000 to 150,000 distinct CDR3 sequences, about 6% of which are singletons, and over 2% rests with the top ten. This sample stems from a study of T-cell memory formation after mild COVID-19. Study-wide background: Largely donor-specific sequence clusters came from a couple of donors. Findings of the study overall: The pre-infection memory compartment contained some responding clones, suggesting cross-reactive memory joined.

CDR1 and CDR2 from the germline V gene are MNHNS and SASEGT. The CDR3 is 15 amino acids. The V gene end was trimmed by 6 bases and the J gene end by 5 bases; junction bases not matched to a gene: 10. The chain uses TRBV6-1 and TRBJ2-5; TRBD1 matches at 9 bases. The clonotype comes from an adult woman who had mild COVID-19 (a few samples of this study predate the infection). Cell type and time point are not known. The material sequenced was PBMCs or a T cell subset sorted from them (not recorded which). CDR3 DNA sequence: TGTGCCAGCAGCGCCCACACAGGGGGCCGGGAGACCCAGTACTTC. This translates into CASSAHTGGRETQYF.